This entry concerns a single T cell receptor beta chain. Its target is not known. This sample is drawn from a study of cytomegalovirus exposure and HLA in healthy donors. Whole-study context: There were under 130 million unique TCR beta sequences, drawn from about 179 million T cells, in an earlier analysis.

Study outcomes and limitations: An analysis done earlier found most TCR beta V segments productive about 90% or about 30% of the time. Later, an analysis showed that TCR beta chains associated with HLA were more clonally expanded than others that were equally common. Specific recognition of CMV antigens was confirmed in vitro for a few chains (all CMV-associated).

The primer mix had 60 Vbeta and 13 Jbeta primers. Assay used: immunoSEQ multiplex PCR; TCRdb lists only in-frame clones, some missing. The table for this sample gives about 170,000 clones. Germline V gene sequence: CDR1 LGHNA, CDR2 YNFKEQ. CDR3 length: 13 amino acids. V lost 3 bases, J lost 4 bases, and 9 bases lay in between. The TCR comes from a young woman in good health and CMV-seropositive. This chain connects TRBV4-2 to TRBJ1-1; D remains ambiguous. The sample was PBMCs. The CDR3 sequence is CASSHGEITEAFF. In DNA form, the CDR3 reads TGTGCCAGCAGCCACGGGGAAATCACTGAAGCTTTCTTT.